The 5 T cell receptor beta chains reported below all come from one sample, sequenced in a study of Siglec-9 on CD8 T cells in melanoma. The method was immunoSEQ multiplex PCR; TCRdb's version includes in-frame clones alone and lacks a portion of them. The repertoire consists of some 37,000 clones, with more than 65% occurring once and the leading ten covering over 1.5%. Sequencing was carried out using Siglec-9- CD8+ T cells sorted from blood. These receptors were taken from a human donor in good health.

The chain carries TRBV6-1 and TRBJ1-1, with 10 bases aligning to TRBD1. Trimming at V came to 6 bases and at J to 3 bases, leaving 1 base not matched to a gene. CDR1 and CDR2 (germline): MNHNS, SASEGT. The CDR3 consists of 13 residues. CDR3 protein: CASRDRGDTEAFF. The CDR3 bases are TGTGCCAGCAGGGACAGGGGGGACACTGAAGCTTTCTTT.

This clone was counted once. CDR3 protein: CASSLFRGFQPQHF. CDR3 coding DNA: TGTGCCAGCAGCTTGTTCAGGGGGTTTCAGCCCCAGCATTTT. This chain joins TRBV5-6 and TRBJ1-5, with TRBD1 matching 7 bases. After removal of 1 base from V and 6 bases from J, the junction contained 4 bases not matched to a gene. CDR1 SGHDT and CDR2 YYEEEE come from the germline V gene. This CDR3 contains 14 residues.

This sequence joins TRBV7-8 and TRBJ2-4; a possible D gene is TRBD1 (5 bases). V was shortened by 5 bases and J by 1 base, with 15 bases between the two germline ends. Germline CDR1 SGHVS, CDR2 FQNEAQ. CDR3 size: 16 residues. CDR3 sequence (DNA): TGTGCCAGCAGCCTAGAAGGGGTAGTGGCCAAAAACATTCAGTACTTC. Translated, it gives CASSLEGVVAKNIQYF.

The chain employs TRBV19 and TRBJ2-7, with D perhaps TRBD1 (6 bases). CDR3 length: 14 amino acids. V was pared by 5 bases and J by 6 bases, with 17 bases between. Germline loops: CDR1 LNHDA, CDR2 SQIVND (reference sequence). CDR3 DNA: TGTGCCAGTAGTGGATCAGGGGAAATCTCCGAGCAGTACTTC. Protein sequence: CASSGSGEISEQYF.

The chain combines TRBV10-3 with TRBJ1-5; D not resolved. Germline-derived CDR1 and CDR2 are ENHRY and SYGVKD. V dropped 7 bases and J dropped 4 bases, with 14 bases sitting between them. The CDR3 runs 14 residues. The CDR3 sequence: CAINPLGPNQPQHF. The CDR3 nucleotides are TGTGCCATCAATCCCCTGGGCCCTAATCAGCCCCAGCATTTT.